The clone carrying this T cell receptor beta chain has more than one count but fewer than ten. Its antigen is unknown. The data were obtained in a study of T cell responses to AZD1222 COVID-19 vaccine. General observations from the study: Sampling that yielded the repertoires occurred only after the peak T cell response. Vaccine-associated CD4 TCRs spanned spike, dominant at 160-218 and 743-854. Baseline seropositives among AZD1222 recipients totaled only 5 to 7. Donors were mostly white British, more females; clonal diversity possibly underestimated.

After removal of 1 base from V and 0 bases from J, the junction contained 2 bases not matched to a gene. CDR3 length equals 15 residues. The germline gives CDR1 MGHRA, CDR2 YSYEKL. Sequenced by immunoSEQ multiplex PCR; TCRdb stores in-frame clones only, minus some. The sample includes over 100,000 clones, roughly nine tenths of them seen just once. This specimen consisted of peripheral blood, obtained 28 days after the second AZD1222 dose. V is TRBV4-1 and J is TRBJ2-7; 8 bases fit TRBD1. This sequence was found in an adult who received the AZD1222 COVID-19 vaccine. CDR3 nucleotides: TGCGCCAGCAGCCAAGGACAGGGGCCCTCCTACGAGCAGTACTTC. Encoded protein: CASSQGQGPSYEQYF.